This TCR beta chain is drawn from a study of T-cell memory formation after mild COVID-19. TCRdb used MiXCR to reprocess the 5' RACE reads, holding one entry per CDR3 protein. The sample lists roughly 110,000 distinct CDR3 sequences, about a sixth occurring once. Trimming left V 0 bases short and J 0 bases short, with 6 bases between. The CDR3 totals 14 residues. The germline gives CDR1 PRHDT, CDR2 FYEKMQ (reference sequence). The J gene is TRBJ2-7, the V gene TRBV13, with D hard to call. The source material was PBMCs or a T cell subset sorted from them (not recorded which). This receptor was identified in an adult woman who had mild COVID-19 (a few samples of this study predate the infection). Cell type and time point are not known. In nucleotides, the CDR3 is TGTGCCAGCAGCTTAGGAGTTATCTCCTACGAGCAGTACTTC. Translating it yields CASSLGVISYEQYF.